A selection of T cell receptor beta chains follows, all from one sample in a study of B cell selection in AIRE deficiency. Assay used: immunoSEQ multiplex PCR; TCRdb lists only in-frame clones, some missing. The table records 20,000 to 30,000 clones, around 97% of them present only once. The sample consisted of conventional CD4+ T cells sorted from PBMCs. All receptors derive from a human donor with AIRE deficiency. Both conserved end residues are part of each CDR3. The D gene is left open where the match is weak. Clone size appears in some rows only: once, few, many, or a class for an expanded clone.

TRBJ2-2 | 14 | TRBV29-1 | NA | once | CSVELTRYTGELFF | TGCAGCGTTGAACTAACCAGATACACCGGGGAGCTGTTTTTT
TRBJ2-1 | 15 | TRBV5-5 | NA | once | CASSSAKQDYNEQFF | TGTGCCAGCAGCTCTGCCAAGCAGGACTACAATGAGCAGTTCTTC
TRBJ1-5 | 16 | TRBV21-1 | NA | NA | CASSKKGYRTRQPQHF | TGTGCCAGCAGCAAAAAAGGGTACAGGACCCGCCAGCCCCAGCATTTT
TRBJ2-7 | 14 | TRBV5-1 | NA | NA | CASSLEGRSYEQYF | TGCGCCAGCAGCTTGGAAGGACGGTCCTACGAGCAGTACTTC
TRBJ2-2 | 14 | TRBV27 | NA | NA | CASSLRPGTGELFF | TGTGCCAGCAGTTTACGCCCAGGGACCGGGGAGCTGTTTTTT
TRBJ2-7 | 12 | TRBV19 | NA | once | CASRTQGSEQYF | TGTGCCAGTAGGACTCAGGGTAGCGAGCAGTACTTC
TRBJ2-5 | 15 | TRBV7-9 | NA | NA | CASSLAPRIEETQYF | TGTGCCAGCAGCCTAGCCCCTAGAATAGAGGAGACCCAGTACTTC
TRBJ2-5 | 15 | TRBV2 | TRBD2 | NA | CASKTPRGSGETQYF | TGTGCCAGCAAAACTCCCCGGGGTAGCGGGGAGACCCAGTACTTC
TRBJ1-5 | 13 | TRBV27 | NA | NA | CASSFRVGQPQHF | TGTGCCAGCAGTTTTAGGGTTGGTCAGCCCCAGCATTTT
TRBJ1-2 | 13 | TRBV19 | TRBD1 | NA | CASTGGPNYGYTF | TGTGCCAGTACAGGGGGCCCTAACTATGGCTACACCTTC
TRBJ2-7 | 13 | TRBV5-1 | NA | NA | CASSRTGFDEQYF | TGCGCCAGCAGTAGAACAGGGTTTGACGAGCAGTACTTC
TRBJ2-5 | 15 | TRBV5-5 | TRBD1 | NA | CASSFVTGGVETQYF | TGTGCCAGCAGCTTCGTGACAGGGGGTGTGGAGACCCAGTACTTC
TRBJ1-5 | 15 | TRBV5-6 | TRBD1 | NA | CASSLVTGGDQPQHF | TGTGCCAGCAGCTTGGTGACAGGGGGCGATCAGCCCCAGCATTTT
TRBJ2-3 | 15 | TRBV7-2 | NA | NA | CASSPSGGSTDTQYF | TGTGCCAGCAGCCCTAGTGGGGGTAGCACAGATACGCAGTATTTT
TRBJ2-7 | 12 | TRBV25-1 | NA | NA | CASSGGTISRYF | TGTGCCAGCAGCGGGGGAACGATTTCGAGGTACTTC
TRBJ2-7 | 14 | TRBV28 | TRBD1 | NA | CASSYRDRVREQYF | TGTGCCAGCAGTTACCGGGACAGGGTCCGCGAGCAGTACTTC
TRBJ2-5 | 14 | TRBV5-4 | TRBD2 | NA | CASKLAGGGETQYF | TGTGCCTCCAAACTAGCGGGAGGTGGGGAGACCCAGTACTTC
TRBJ2-2 | 14 | TRBV19 | NA | few | CASSGQSNTGELFF | TGTGCCAGTAGCGGTCAATCGAACACCGGGGAGCTGTTTTTT
TRBJ1-1 | 14 | TRBV25-1 | TRBD1 | NA | CASRQTGRNTEAFF | TGTGCCAGCCGGCAGACAGGGAGGAACACTGAAGCTTTCTTT
TRBJ2-3 | 17 | TRBV7-2 | TRBD2 | NA | CASSSKLAGVGTDTQYF | TGTGCCAGCAGCTCGAAACTAGCGGGAGTGGGCACAGATACGCAGTATTTT
TRBJ2-1 | 16 | TRBV2 | NA | NA | CASSEGGGTVRNEQFF | TGTGCCAGCAGTGAAGGGGGGGGGACAGTCCGCAATGAGCAGTTCTTC
TRBJ1-2 | 11 | TRBV19 | NA | NA | CASSMDYGYTF | TGTGCCAGTAGTATGGACTATGGCTACACCTTC
TRBJ2-7 | 13 | TRBV7-8 | NA | NA | CASSFALVYEQYF | TGTGCCAGCAGCTTCGCCCTGGTGTACGAGCAGTACTTC
TRBJ1-6 | 17 | TRBV7-9 | TRBD1 | once | CASSSGQGPSYNSPLHF | TGTGCCAGCAGCTCCGGACAGGGCCCCTCCTATAATTCACCCCTCCACTTT
TRBJ1-3 | 15 | TRBV4-3 | NA | NA | CASSQVISSGNTIYF | TGCGCCAGCAGCCAAGTTATTAGCTCTGGAAACACCATATATTTT
TRBJ2-4 | 14 | TRBV2 | NA | NA | CASRADLAKNIQYF | TGTGCCAGCAGGGCGGACTTAGCCAAAAACATTCAGTACTTC
TRBJ1-1 | 14 | TRBV6-5 | NA | NA | CASSTGNMNTEAFF | TGTGCCAGCAGCACAGGGAACATGAACACTGAAGCTTTCTTT
TRBJ2-7 | 12 | TRBV6-1 | NA | NA | CASSETGRGQYF | TGTGCCAGCAGCGAAACAGGGCGGGGGCAGTACTTC
TRBJ1-2 | 14 | TRBV28 | TRBD1 | NA | CASSPNPGQYGYTF | TGTGCCAGCAGTCCTAACCCGGGACAGTATGGCTACACCTTC